A single T cell receptor beta chain is shown here with its context. CDR1 is LNHDA, CDR2 SQIVND, per germline (reference sequence). Trimming removed 5 bases from V and 0 bases from J; junction bases left unmatched: 7. The CDR3 runs 16 residues. The entry originates in a study of blood T cell repertoires in COVID-19. Only in-frame clones appear in the TCRdb table, and some are missing; sequencing was by immunoSEQ multiplex PCR. The data show 200,000 to 300,000 clones, with 88% seen just once and roughly 4% held by the top ten. The receptor's source is a man aged 60-69 years who had recovered from COVID-19. The V call is TRBV19, the J call TRBJ1-5; 7 positions agree with TRBD1. The specimen sequenced was peripheral blood. The CDR3 DNA is TGTGCCAGTAGTCCCTACAGGGGAAATAGCAATCAGCCCCAGCATTTT. Amino acids: CASSPYRGNSNQPQHF.